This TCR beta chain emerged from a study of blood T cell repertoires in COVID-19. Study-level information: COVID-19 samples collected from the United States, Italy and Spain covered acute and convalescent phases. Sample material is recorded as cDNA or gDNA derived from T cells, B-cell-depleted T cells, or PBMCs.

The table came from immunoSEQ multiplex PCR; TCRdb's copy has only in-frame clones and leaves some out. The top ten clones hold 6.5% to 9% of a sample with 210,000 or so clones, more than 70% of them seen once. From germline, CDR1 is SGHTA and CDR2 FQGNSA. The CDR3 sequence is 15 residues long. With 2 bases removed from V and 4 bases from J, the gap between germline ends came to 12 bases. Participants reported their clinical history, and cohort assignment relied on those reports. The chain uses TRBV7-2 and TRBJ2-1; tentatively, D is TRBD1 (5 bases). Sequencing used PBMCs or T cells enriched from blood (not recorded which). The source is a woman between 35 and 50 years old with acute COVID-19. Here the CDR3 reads CASSLRGGLYNEQFF. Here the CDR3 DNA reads TGTGCCAGCAGCTTAAGGGGTGGATTGTACAATGAGCAGTTCTTC.